The clone carrying this T cell receptor (beta chain) was observed a few times. Its antigen is not known. With 60 Vbeta and 13 Jbeta primers, the PCR was carried out. As processed by the authors: Approximately 11 million shared chains were among the roughly 80 million unique TCR beta chains that a later analysis counted. Sequencing was performed with immunoSEQ multiplex PCR; in TCRdb, only in-frame clones are kept and a portion is missing. V and J calls and clone size are given by that table; D and trimming were obtained from the DNA. This sample has roughly 150,000 clones, with about three quarters found just once. These data belong to a study of cytomegalovirus exposure and HLA in healthy donors. From germline, CDR1 is SGHRS and CDR2 YFSETQ. The CDR3 consists of 13 residues. Losses at the gene ends were 4 bases for V and 5 bases for J; bases not matched to a gene: 3. General study points: Later genetic work tied a missense DCLRE1C variant to beta-chain V and J trimming. Judged likely to be a sequencing artifact was a cluster of highly shared sequence variants. Immune exposure information available was restricted to CMV serostatus.

Source material: PBMCs. The origin of this receptor is a middle-aged man in good health and CMV-seropositive. The chain joins TRBV5-1 to TRBJ2-5; TRBD1 matches at 9 bases. The CDR3 region is CASSIDRGETQYF. CDR3 nucleotide sequence: TGCGCCAGCAGCATAGACAGGGGGGAGACCCAGTACTTC.